This T cell receptor (beta chain) was found in a study of siplizumab effects on memory and regulatory T cells. Findings and caveats of the study: Controls showed an average of around 26% Treg-derived mappable alloreactive CD4+ clones, while siplizumab showed roughly 70%.

The data were produced by immunoSEQ multiplex PCR, yet TCRdb's version contains in-frame clones alone and is incomplete. The sample gives around 100,000 clones, more than 85% of which show up once; under 0.15% is in the top ten. The CDR3 consists of 15 residues. The germline V and J ends were trimmed by 1 base and 3 bases, with 10 bases remaining between them. Germline-derived CDR1 and CDR2 are LGHNA and YNFKEQ. As to this clone: Antigen unknown.

The TCR was taken from a human donor in good health. The rearrangement uses TRBV4-2 and TRBJ2-4; D not resolved. The sequenced material came from CD4+ T cells sorted from blood. Here the CDR3 DNA reads TGTGCCAGCAGCCAAGGGAGACACGACAAAAACATTCAGTACTTC. Translating gives CASSQGRHDKNIQYF.